The clone carrying this TCR beta chain has just one count. What it binds is not known. TCRdb re-derived calls from the reads in MiXCR, one entry per CDR3 protein. The table lists some 920,000 distinct CDR3 sequences, about a third of them singletons. This CDR3 has 15 residues. Germline CDR1 reads SEHNR; CDR2 reads FQNEAQ (reference sequence). V lost 5 bases and J 5 bases, leaving 18 bases between the germline ends. These data come from a study of T cell repertoires in cytomegalovirus infection. Points from the study as a whole: The ex vivo response was dominated by HLA-C-restricted CMV-specific TCR beta clonotypes.

The chain uses TRBV7-9 and TRBJ1-2; perhaps TRBD1 as D (6 bases). This TCR derives from a human donor in good health (CMV status not recorded). Some clones in this sample may be carry-over from other donors' samples. The sample in question was cultured CD8+ T cells from PBMCs, obtained from culture after CMV antigen stimulation. In DNA form, the CDR3 reads TGTGCCAGCAGCCTCAGTGGGAGGGGACATTATGGCTACACCTTC. Translated: CASSLSGRGHYGYTF.